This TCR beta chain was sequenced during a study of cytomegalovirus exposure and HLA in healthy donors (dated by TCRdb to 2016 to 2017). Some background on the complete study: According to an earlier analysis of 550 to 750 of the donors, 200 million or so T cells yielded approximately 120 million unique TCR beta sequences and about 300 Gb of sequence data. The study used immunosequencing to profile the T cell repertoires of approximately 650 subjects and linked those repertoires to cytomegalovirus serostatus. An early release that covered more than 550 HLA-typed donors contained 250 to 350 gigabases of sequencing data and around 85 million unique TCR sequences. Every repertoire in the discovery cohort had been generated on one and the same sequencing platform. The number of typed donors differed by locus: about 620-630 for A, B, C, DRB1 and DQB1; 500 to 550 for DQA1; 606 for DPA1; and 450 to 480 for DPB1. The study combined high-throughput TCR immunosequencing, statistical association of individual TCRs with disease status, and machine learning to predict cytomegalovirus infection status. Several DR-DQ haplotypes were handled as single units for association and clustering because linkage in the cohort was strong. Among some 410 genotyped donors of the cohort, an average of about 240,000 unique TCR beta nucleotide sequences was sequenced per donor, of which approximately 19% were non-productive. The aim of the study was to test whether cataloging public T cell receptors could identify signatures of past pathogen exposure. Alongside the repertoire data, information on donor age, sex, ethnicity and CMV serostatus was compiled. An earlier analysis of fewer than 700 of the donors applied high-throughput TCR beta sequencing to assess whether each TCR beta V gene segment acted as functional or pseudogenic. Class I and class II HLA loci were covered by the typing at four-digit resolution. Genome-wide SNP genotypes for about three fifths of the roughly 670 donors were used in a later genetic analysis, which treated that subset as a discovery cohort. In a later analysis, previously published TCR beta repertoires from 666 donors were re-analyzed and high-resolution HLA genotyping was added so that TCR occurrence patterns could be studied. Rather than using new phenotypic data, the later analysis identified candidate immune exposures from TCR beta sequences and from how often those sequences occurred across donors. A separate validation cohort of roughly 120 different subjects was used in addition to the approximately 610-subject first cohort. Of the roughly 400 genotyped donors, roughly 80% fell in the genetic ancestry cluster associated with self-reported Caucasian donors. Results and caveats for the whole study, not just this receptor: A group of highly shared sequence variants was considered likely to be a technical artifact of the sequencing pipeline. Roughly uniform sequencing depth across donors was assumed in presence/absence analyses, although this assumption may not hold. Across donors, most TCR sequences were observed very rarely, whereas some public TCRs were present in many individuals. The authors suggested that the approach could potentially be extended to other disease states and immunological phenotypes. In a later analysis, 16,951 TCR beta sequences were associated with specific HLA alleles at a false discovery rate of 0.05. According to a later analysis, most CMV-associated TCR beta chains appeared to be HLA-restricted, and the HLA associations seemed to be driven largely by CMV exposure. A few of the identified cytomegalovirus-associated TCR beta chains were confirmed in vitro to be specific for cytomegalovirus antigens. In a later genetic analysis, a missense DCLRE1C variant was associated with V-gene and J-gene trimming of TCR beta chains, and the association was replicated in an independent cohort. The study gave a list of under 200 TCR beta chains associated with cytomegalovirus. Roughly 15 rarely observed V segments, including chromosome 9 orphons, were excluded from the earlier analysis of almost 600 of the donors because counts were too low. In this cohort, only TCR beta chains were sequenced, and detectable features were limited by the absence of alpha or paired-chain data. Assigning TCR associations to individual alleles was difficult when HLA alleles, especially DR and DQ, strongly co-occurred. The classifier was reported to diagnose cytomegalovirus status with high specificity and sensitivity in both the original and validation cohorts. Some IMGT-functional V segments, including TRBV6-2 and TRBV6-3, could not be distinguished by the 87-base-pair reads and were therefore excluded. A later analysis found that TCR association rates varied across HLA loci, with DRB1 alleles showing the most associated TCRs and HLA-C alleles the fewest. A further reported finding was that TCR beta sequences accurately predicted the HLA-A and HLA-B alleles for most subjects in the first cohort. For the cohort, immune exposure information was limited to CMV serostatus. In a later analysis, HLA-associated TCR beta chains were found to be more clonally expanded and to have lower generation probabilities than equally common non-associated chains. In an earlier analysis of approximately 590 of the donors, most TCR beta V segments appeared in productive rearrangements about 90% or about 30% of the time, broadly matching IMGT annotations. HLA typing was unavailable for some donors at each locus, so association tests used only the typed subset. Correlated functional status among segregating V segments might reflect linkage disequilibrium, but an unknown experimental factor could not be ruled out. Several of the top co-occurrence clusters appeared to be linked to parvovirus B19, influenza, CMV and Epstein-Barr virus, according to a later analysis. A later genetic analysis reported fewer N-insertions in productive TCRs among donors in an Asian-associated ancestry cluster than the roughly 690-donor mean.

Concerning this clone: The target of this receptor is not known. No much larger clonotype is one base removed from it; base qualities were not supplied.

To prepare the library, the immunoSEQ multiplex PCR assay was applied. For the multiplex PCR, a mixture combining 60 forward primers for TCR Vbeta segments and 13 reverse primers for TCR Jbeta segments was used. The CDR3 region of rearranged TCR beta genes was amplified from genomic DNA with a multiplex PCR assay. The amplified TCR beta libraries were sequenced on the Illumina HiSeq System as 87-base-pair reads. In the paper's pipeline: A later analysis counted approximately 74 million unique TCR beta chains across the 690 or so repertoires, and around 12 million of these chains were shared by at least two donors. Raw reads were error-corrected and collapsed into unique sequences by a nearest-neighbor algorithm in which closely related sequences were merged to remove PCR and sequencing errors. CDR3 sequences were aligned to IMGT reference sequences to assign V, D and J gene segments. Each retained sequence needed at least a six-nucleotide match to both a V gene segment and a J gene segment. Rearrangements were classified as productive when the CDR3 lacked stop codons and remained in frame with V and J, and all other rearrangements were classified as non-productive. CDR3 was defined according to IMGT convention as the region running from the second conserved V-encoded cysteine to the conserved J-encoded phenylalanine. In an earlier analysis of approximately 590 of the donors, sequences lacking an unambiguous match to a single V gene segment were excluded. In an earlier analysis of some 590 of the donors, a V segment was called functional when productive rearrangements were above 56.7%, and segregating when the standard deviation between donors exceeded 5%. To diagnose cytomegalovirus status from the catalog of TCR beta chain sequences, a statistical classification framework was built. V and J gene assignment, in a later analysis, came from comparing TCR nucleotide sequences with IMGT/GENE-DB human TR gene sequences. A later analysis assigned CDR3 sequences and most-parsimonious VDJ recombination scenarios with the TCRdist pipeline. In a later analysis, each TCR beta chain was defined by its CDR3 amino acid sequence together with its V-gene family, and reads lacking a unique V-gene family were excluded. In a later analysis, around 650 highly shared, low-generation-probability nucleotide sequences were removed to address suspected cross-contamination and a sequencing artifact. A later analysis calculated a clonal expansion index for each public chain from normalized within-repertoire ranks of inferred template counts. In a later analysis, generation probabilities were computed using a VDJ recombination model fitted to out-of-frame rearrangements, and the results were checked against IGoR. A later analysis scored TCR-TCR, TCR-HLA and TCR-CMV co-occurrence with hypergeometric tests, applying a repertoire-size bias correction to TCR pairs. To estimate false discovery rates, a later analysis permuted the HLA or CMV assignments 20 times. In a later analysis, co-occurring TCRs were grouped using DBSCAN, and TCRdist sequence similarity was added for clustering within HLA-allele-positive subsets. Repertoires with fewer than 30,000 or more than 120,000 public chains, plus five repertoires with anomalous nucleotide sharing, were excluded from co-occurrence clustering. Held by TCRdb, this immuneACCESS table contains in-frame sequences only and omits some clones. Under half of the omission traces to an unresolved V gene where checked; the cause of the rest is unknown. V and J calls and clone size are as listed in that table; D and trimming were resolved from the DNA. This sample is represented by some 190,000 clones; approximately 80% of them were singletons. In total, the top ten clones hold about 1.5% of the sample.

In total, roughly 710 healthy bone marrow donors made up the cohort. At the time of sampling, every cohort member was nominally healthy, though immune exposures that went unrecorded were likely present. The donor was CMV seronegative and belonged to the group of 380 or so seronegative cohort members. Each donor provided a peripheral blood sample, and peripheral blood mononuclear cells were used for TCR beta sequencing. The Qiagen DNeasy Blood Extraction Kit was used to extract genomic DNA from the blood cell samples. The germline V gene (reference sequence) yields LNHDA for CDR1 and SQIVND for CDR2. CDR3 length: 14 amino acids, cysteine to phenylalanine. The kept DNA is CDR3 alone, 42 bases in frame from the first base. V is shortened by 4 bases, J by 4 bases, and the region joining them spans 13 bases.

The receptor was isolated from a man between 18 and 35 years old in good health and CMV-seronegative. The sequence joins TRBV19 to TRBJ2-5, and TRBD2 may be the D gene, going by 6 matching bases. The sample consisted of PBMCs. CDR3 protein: CASSRLTRGETQYF. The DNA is TGTGCCAGTAGTAGATTGACTAGGGGAGAGACCCAGTACTTC.